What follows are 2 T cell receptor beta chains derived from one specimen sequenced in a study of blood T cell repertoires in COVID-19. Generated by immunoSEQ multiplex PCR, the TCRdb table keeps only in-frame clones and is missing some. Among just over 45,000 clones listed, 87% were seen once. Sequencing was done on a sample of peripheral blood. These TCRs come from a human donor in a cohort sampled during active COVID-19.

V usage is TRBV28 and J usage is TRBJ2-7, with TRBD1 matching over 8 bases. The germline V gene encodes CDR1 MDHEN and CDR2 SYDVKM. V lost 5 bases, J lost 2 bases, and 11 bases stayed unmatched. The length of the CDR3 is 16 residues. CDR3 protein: CASSNSFEQGAYEQYF. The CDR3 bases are TGTGCCAGCAGTAACTCATTCGAACAGGGGGCCTACGAGCAGTACTTC.

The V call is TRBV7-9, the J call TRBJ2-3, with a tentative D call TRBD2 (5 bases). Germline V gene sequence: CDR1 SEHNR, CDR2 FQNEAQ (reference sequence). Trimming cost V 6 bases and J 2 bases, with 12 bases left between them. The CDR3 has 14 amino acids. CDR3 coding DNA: TGTGCCAGCAGGTCGGGATTGAACACAGATACGCAGTATTTT. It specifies CASRSGLNTDTQYF.